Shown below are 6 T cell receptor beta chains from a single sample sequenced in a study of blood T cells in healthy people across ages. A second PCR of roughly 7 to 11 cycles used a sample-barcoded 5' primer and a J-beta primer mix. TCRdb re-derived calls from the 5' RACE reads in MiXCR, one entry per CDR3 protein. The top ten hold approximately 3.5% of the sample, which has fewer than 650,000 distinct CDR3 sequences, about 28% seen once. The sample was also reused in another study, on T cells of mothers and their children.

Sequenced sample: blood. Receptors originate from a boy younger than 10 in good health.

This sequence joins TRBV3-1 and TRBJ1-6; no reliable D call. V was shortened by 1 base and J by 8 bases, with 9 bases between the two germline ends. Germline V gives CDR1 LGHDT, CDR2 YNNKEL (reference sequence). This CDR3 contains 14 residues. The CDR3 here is CASSQASFDSPLHF. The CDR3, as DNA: TGTGCCAGCAGCCAAGCGAGTTTCGATTCACCCCTCCACTTT.

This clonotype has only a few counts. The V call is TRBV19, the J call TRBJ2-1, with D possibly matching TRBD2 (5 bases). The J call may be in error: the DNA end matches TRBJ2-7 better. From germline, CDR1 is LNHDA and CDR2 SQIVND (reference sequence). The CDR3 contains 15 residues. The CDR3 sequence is CASSIGGLRSSEQYF. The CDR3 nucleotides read TGTGCCAGTAGTATAGGAGGGCTACGCAGCTCCGAGCAGTACTTC.

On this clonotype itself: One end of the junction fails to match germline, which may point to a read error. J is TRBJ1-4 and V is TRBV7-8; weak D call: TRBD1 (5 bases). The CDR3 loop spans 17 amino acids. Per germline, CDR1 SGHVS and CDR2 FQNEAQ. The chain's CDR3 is CASTLRGLSGTNEKLFF. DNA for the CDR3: TGTGCCAGCACCTTAAGGGGTTTAAGCGGAACTAATGAAAAACTGTTTTTT. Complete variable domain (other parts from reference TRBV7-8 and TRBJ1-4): GAGVSQSPRYKVAKRGQDVALRCDPISGHVSLFWYQQALGQGPEFLTYFQNEAQLDKSGLPSDRFFAERPEGSVSTLKIQRTQQEDSAVYLCASTLRGLSGTNEKLFFGSGTQLSVL.

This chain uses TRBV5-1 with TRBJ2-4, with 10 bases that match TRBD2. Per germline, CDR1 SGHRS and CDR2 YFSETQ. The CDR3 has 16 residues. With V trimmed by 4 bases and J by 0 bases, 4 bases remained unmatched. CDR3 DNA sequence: TGCGCCAGCAGCCTTACTAGCGGGATAGCCAAAAACATTCAGTACTTC. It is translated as CASSLTSGIAKNIQYF.

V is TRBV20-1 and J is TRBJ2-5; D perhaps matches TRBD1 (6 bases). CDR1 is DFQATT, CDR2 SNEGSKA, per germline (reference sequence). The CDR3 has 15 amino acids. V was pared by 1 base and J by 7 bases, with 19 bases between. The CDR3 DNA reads TGCAGTGCTAGAGGGGGCAGGGGTTTGTTGGCGACCCAGTACTTC. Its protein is CSARGGRGLLATQYF.

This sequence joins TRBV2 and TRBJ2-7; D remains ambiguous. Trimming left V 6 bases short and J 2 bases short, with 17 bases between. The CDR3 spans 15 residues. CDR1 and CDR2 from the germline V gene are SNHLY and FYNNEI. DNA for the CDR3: TGTGCCAGCAGGGGTACCATTGATTTTGCCTACGAGCAGTACTTC. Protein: CASRGTIDFAYEQYF.